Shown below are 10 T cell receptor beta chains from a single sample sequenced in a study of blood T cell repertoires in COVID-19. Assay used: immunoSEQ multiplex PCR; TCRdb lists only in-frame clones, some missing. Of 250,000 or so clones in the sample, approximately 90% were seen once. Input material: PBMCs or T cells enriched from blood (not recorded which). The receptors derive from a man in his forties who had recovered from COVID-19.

This chain's CDR3 is CASSPASDRTYEQYF. DNA for the CDR3: TGTGCCAGCAGCCCCGCCTCGGACAGGACTTACGAGCAGTACTTC. The V gene is TRBV4-2, the J gene TRBJ2-7, with TRBD1 matching 7 bases. Germline CDR1 LGHNA, CDR2 YNFKEQ. This CDR3 is 15 amino acids long. Losses at the gene ends were 4 bases for V and 4 bases for J; bases not matched to a gene: 10.

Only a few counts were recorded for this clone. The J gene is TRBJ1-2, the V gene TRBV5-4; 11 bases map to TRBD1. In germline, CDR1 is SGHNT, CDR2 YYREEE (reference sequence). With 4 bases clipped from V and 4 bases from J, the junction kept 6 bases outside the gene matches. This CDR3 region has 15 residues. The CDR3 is CASSPGQGAGYGYTF. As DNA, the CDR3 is TGTGCCAGCAGCCCCGGACAGGGGGCCGGCTATGGCTACACCTTC.

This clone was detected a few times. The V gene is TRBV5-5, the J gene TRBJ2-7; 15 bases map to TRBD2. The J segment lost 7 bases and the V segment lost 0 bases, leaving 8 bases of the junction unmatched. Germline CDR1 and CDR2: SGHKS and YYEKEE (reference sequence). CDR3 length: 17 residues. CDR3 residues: CASSLDFRTSGRVEQYF. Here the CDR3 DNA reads TGTGCCAGCAGCTTGGATTTTCGGACTAGCGGGAGGGTTGAGCAGTACTTC.

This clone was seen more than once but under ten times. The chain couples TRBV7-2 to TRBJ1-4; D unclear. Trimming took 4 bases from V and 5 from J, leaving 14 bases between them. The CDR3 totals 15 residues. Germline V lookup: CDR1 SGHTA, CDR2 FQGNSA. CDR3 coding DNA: TGTGCCAGCAGCTCCAACCAGGAATTGAATGAAAAACTGTTTTTT. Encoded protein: CASSSNQELNEKLFF.

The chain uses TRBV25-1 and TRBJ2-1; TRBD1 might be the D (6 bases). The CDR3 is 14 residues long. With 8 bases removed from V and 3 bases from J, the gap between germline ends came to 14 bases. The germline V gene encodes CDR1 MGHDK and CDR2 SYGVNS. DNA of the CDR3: TGTGCCAGCCACAGGGAAGGCATCTACAATGAGCAGTTCTTC. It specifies CASHREGIYNEQFF.

The CDR3: CASSSAGAGANVLTF. The CDR3 coding sequence is TGTGCCAGCAGTTCCGCAGGGGCCGGGGCCAACGTCCTGACTTTC. The chain has TRBV27 and TRBJ2-6, with D perhaps TRBD1 (6 bases). Germline V gives CDR1 MNHEY, CDR2 SMNVEV (reference sequence). V was shortened by 4 bases and J by 4 bases, with 11 bases between the two germline ends. There are 15 residues in the CDR3. The full variable domain, its missing parts supplied by reference TRBV27 and TRBJ2-6, is EAQVTQNPRYLITVTGKKLTVTCSQNMNHEYMSWYRQDPGLGLRQIYYSMNVEVTDKGDVPEGYKVSRKEKRNFPLILESPSPNQTSLYFCASSSAGAGANVLTFGAGSRLTVL.

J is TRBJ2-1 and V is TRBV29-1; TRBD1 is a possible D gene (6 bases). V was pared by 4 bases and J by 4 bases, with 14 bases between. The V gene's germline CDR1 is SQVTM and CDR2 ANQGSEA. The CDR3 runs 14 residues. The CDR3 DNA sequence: TGCAGCGTTGGGGGGACAAGCATGTACAATGAGCAGTTCTTC. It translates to CSVGGTSMYNEQFF.

CDR3 DNA sequence: TGTGCCAGCAGAACGGGACAGGGCACCACTGAAGCTTTCTTT. Its protein product is CASRTGQGTTEAFF. This rearrangement joins TRBV27 to TRBJ1-1; TRBD1 matches 9 bases. The CDR3 has 14 residues. From germline, CDR1 is MNHEY and CDR2 SMNVEV (reference sequence). The V and J ends lost 6 bases and 4 bases, in that order; junction bases with no gene match: 6.

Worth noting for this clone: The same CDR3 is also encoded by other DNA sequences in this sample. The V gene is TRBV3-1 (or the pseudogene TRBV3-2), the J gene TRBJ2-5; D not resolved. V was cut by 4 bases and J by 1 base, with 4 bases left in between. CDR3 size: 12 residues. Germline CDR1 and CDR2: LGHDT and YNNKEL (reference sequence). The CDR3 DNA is TGTGCCAGCAGCCCTCTCCAAGAGACCCAGTACTTC. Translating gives CASSPLQETQYF.

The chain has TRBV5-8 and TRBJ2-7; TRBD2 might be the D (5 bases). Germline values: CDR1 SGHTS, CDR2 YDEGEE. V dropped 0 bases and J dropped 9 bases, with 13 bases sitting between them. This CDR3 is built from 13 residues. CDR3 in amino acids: CASSLEGGVGQYF. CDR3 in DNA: TGTGCCAGCAGCTTGGAAGGAGGAGTGGGGCAGTACTTC.